This T cell receptor (beta chain) was identified during a study of CD4 T cell repertoires in COVID-19. Produced via immunoSEQ multiplex PCR; TCRdb's table is partial and in-frame only. The sample lists approximately 75,000 clones, about 80% occurring once. This clone was detected only a few times. Antigen specificity is unknown. Study conclusions and caveats: Two or all three memory subsets shared several highly expanded SARS-CoV-2-reactive clonotypes.

Mild-to-severe COVID-19 survivors were the donors. V lost 8 bases to trimming and J lost 4 bases; unmatched junction nucleotides: 19. CDR3 length equals 16 residues. Per germline, CDR1 GTSNPN and CDR2 SVGIG (reference sequence). The clonotype was recovered from a human donor who had COVID-19. The chain combines TRBV30 with TRBJ1-1; 7 bases are a match to TRBD1. The sequencing here drew on CD4+ T cells from peripheral blood, taken after recovery from COVID-19. This CDR3 is CAAGSNRGFGPTEAFF. CDR3 DNA: TGTGCCGCTGGCTCCAACAGGGGCTTTGGCCCCACTGAAGCTTTCTTT.